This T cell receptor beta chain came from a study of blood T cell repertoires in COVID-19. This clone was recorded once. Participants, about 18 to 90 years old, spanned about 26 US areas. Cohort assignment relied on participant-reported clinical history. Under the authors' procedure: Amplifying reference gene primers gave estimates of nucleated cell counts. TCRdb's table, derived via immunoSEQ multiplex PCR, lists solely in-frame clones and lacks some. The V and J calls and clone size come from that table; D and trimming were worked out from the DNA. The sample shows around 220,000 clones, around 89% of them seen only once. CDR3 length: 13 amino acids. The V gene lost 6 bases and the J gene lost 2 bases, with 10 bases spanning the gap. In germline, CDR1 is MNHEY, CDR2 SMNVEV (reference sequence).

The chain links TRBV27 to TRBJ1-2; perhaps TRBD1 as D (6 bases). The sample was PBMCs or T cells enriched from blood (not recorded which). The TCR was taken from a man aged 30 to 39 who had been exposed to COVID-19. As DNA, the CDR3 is TGTGCCAGCAGACCCACAGGGAACTATGGCTACACCTTC. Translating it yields CASRPTGNYGYTF.